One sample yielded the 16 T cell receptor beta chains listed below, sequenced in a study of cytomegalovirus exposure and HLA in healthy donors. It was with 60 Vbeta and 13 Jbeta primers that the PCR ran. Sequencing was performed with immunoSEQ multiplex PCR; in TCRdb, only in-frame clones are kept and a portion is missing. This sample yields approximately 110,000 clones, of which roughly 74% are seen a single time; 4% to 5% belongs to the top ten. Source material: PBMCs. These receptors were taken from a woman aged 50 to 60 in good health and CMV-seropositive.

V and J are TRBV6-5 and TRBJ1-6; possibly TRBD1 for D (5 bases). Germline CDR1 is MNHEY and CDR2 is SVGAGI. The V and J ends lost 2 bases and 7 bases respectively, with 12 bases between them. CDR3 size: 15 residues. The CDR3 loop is CASSYATGPNSPLHF. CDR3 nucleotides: TGTGCCAGCAGTTACGCAACAGGTCCAAATTCACCCCTCCACTTT.

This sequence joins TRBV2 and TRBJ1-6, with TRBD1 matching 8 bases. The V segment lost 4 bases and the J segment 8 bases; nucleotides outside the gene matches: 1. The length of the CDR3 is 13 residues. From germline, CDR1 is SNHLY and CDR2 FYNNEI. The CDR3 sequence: CASSAGQDSPLHF. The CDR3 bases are TGTGCCAGCAGTGCGGGACAGGATTCACCCCTCCACTTT.

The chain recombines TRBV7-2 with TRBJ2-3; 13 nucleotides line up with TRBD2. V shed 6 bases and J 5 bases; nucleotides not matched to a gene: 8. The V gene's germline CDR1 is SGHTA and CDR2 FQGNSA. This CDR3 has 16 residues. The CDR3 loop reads CASSKLAGGRKDTQYF. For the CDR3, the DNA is TGTGCCAGCAGTAAACTAGCGGGGGGGCGGAAAGATACGCAGTATTTT.

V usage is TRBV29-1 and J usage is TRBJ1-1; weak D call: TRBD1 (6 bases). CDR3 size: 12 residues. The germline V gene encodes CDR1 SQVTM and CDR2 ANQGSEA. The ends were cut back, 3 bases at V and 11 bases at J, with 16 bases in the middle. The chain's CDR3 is CSVDLNRASAFF. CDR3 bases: TGCAGCGTTGATCTCAACAGGGCTTCGGCTTTCTTT.

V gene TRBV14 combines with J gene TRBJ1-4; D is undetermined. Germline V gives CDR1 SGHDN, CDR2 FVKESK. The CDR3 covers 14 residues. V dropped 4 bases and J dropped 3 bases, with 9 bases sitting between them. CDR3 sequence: CASSPMEPNEKLFF. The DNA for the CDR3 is TGTGCCAGCAGCCCCATGGAGCCTAATGAAAAACTGTTTTTT. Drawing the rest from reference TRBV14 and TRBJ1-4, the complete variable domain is EAGVTQFPSHSVIEKGQTVTLRCDPISGHDNLYWYRRVMGKEIKFLLHFVKESKQDESGMPNNRFLAERTGGTYSTLKVQPAELEDSGVYFCASSPMEPNEKLFFGSGTQLSVL.

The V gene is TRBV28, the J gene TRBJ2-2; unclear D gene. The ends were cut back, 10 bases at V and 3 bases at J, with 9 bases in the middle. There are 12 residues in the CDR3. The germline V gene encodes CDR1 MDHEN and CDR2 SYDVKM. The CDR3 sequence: CATSRYTGELFF. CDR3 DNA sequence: TGTGCCACGTCGAGGTACACCGGGGAGCTGTTTTTT. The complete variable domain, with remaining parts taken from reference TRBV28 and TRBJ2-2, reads DVKVTQSSRYLVKRTGEKVFLECVQDMDHENMFWYRQDPGLGLRLIYFSYDVKMKEKGDIPEGYSVSREKKERFSLILESASTNQTSMYLCATSRYTGELFFGEGSRLTVL.

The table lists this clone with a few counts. CDR3 residues: CASSLGAGPIIQYF. The CDR3, as DNA: TGTGCCAGCAGCTTAGGAGCGGGGCCAATTATTCAGTACTTC. This sequence joins TRBV11-2 and TRBJ2-4; 7 nucleotides line up with TRBD2. Germline CDR1 is SGHAT and CDR2 is FQNNGV. Losses at the gene ends were 1 base for V and 10 bases for J; bases not matched to a gene: 7. The CDR3 loop spans 14 amino acids.

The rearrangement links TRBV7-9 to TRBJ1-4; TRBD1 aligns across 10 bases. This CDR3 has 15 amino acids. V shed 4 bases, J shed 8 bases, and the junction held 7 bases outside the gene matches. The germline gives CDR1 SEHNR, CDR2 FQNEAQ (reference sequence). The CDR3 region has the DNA TGTGCCAGCAGCTCTAGTCGGGACAGGGGCGAAAAACTGTTTTTT. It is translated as CASSSSRDRGEKLFF.

The CDR3 nucleotides read TGTGCCAGCTCACCTGACACGATCTATAATTCACCCCTCCACTTT. It codes for CASSPDTIYNSPLHF. The gene calls are TRBV18 and TRBJ1-6; D ambiguous. Trimming took 3 bases from V and 3 from J, leaving 9 bases between them. This CDR3 comprises 15 residues. The V gene's germline CDR1 is KGHSH and CDR2 LQKENI.

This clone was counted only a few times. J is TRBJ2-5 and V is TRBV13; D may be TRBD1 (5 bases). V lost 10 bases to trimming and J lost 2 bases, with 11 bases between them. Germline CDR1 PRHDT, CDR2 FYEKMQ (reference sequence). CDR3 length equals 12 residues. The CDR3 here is CATNRMQETQYF. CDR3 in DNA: TGTGCCACCAACAGGATGCAAGAGACCCAGTACTTC. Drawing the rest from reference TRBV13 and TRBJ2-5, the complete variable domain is AAGVIQSPRHLIKEKRETATLKCYPIPRHDTVYWYQQGPGQDPQFLISFYEKMQSDKGSIPDRFSAQQFSDYHSELNMSSLELGDSALYFCATNRMQETQYFGPGTRLLVL.

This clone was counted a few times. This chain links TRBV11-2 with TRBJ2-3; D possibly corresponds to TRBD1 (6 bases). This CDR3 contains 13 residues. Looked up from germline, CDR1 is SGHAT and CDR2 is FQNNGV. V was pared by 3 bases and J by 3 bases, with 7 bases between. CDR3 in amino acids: CASSFTGTDTQYF. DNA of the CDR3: TGTGCCAGCAGCTTTACAGGGACAGATACGCAGTATTTT.

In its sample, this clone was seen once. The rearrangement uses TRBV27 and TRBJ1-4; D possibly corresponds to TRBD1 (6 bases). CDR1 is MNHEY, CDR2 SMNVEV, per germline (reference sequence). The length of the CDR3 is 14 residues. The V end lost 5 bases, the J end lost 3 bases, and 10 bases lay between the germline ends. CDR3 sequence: CASSPQGSNEKLFF. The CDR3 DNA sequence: TGTGCCAGCAGTCCCCAGGGGTCTAATGAAAAACTGTTTTTT.

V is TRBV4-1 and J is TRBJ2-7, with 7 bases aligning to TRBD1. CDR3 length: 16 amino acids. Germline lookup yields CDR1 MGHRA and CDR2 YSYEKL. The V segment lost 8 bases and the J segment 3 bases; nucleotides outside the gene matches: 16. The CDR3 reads CASGPGGATGVYEQYF. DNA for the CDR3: TGCGCCAGCGGCCCGGGCGGAGCTACAGGGGTCTACGAGCAGTACTTC.

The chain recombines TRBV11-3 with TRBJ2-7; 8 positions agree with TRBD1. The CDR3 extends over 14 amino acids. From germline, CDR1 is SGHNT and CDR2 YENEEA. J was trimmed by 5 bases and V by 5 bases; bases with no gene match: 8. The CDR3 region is CASSLGQGNHEQYF. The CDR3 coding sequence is TGTGCCAGCAGCCTCGGACAGGGTAATCACGAGCAGTACTTC. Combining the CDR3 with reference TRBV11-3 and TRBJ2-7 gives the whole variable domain EAGVVQSPRYKIIEKKQPVAFWCNPISGHNTLYWYLQNLGQGPELLIRYENEEAVDDSQLPKDRFSAERLKGVDSTLKIQPAELGDSAVYLCASSLGQGNHEQYFGPGTRLTVT.

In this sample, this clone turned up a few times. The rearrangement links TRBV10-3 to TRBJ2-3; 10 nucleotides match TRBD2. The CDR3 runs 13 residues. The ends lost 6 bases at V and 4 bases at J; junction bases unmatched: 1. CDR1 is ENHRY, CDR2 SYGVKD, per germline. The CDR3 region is CAIRGTSADTQYF. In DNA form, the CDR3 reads TGTGCCATCAGGGGGACTAGCGCAGATACGCAGTATTTT.

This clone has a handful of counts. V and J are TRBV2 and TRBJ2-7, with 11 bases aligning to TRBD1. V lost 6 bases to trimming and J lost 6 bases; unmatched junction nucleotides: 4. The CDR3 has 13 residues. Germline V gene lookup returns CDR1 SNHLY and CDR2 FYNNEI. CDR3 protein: CASRGQGGGEQYF. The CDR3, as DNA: TGTGCCAGCAGGGGACAGGGGGGCGGCGAGCAGTACTTC.